Listed here are 32 T cell receptor beta chains from one sample, sequenced in a study of CD8 T cells in ankylosing spondylitis. TCRdb re-called the 5' RACE reads with MiXCR, one entry per CDR3 protein. The sample gives about 350,000 distinct CDR3 sequences, approximately 22% of which show up once; roughly 13% is in the top ten. The sequencing sample was made of blood, either unsorted or a sorted T cell fraction (not recorded which). The receptors originated from a male donor with ankylosing spondylitis or in good health (not recorded which).

The chain recombines TRBV12-3 or TRBV12-4 with TRBJ2-7; 7 positions agree with TRBD1. Germline trimming cut 5 bases from V and 2 bases from J; bases unmatched to any gene: 9. The CDR3 covers 15 residues. The CDR3 nucleotides are TGTGCCAGCAGTAGCCGACAGGGTAGCACCTACGAGCAGTACTTC. Its protein is CASSSRQGSTYEQYF.

This clonotype was seen a few times. J is TRBJ1-2 and V is TRBV2, with D possibly matching TRBD1 (5 bases). The germline V gene has CDR1 SNHLY and CDR2 FYNNEI. The CDR3 has 13 amino acids. The ends were cut back, 6 bases at V and 5 bases at J, with 13 bases in the middle. The CDR3 coding sequence is TGTGCCAGCAGGGATAGTCAGGGATATGGCTACACCTTC. The encoded protein is CASRDSQGYGYTF. The variable domain in full, with the rest retrieved from reference TRBV2 and TRBJ1-2, is EPEVTQTPSHQVTQMGQEVILRCVPISNHLYFYWYRQILGQKVEFLVSFYNNEISEKSEIFDDQFSVERPDGSNFTLKIRSTKLEDSAMYFCASRDSQGYGYTFGSGTRLTVV.

This clonotype was counted at least ten times. The CDR3 DNA is TGTGCCAGCAGTTCAGGGGGATCGTACGAGCAGTACTTC. It is translated as CASSSGGSYEQYF. The chain uses TRBV6-6 and TRBJ2-7, with 7 bases matching TRBD1. The CDR3 is made up of 13 amino acids. V lost 4 bases to trimming and J lost 4 bases; unmatched junction nucleotides: 4. The V gene's germline CDR1 is MNHNY and CDR2 SVGAGI (reference sequence).

This clonotype was detected a few times. The chain joins TRBV3-1 to TRBJ2-3; D call uncertain. This CDR3 contains 11 residues. The germline CDR1 and CDR2 sequences are LGHDT and YNNKEL (reference sequence). The V and J ends lost 0 bases and 8 bases respectively, with 3 bases between them. The CDR3 region has the DNA TGTGCCAGCAGCCAAGATAGTACGCAGTATTTT. It encodes CASSQDSTQYF.

The sample holds a few counts of this clonotype. The chain has TRBV5-5 and TRBJ2-1; unclear D gene. Trimming took 4 bases from V and 12 from J, leaving 5 bases between them. The CDR3 length is 9 residues. The V gene's germline CDR1 is SGHKS and CDR2 YYEKEE (reference sequence). Written as DNA, the CDR3 is TGTGCCAGCAGCCCGCTGCAGTTCTTC. Its translation is CASSPLQFF.

This clonotype has a handful of counts. The V gene is TRBV12-3 or TRBV12-4, the J gene TRBJ2-3; D may be TRBD2 (7 bases). V lost 3 bases and J 8 bases, leaving 15 bases between the germline ends. The CDR3 is 14 amino acids. CDR3 loop: CASSFGGGASTQYF. CDR3 nucleotides: TGTGCCAGCAGTTTTGGTGGGGGGGCCAGTACGCAGTATTTT.

The chain combines TRBV12-3 or TRBV12-4 with TRBJ2-3; 7 bases agree with TRBD2. V lost 5 bases, J lost 1 base, and 9 bases stayed unmatched. The CDR3 contains 16 residues. The CDR3 DNA follows: TGTGCCAGCAGTGCCGCGACTAGCCCCCGCACAGATACGCAGTATTTT. It is translated as CASSAATSPRTDTQYF.

This clonotype turned up a few times. The chain joins TRBV6-5 to TRBJ1-2, with D maybe TRBD1 (6 bases). Trimming pared 3 bases from V and 5 bases from J, leaving 13 bases between. Per germline, CDR1 MNHEY and CDR2 SVGAGI. The CDR3 totals 14 residues. This CDR3 reads CASSYGGPEYGYTF. CDR3 nucleotides: TGTGCCAGCAGTTATGGGGGGCCAGAGTATGGCTACACCTTC.

This clonotype was counted only a few times. The chain carries TRBV6-4 and TRBJ1-1; D gene unclear. Per the germline V gene, CDR1 is MRHNA and CDR2 is SNTAGT. The germline V and J ends were trimmed by 4 bases and 5 bases, with 11 bases remaining between them. The CDR3 runs to 13 residues. CDR3 sequence: CASSVLYGTEAFF. The CDR3 region has the DNA TGTGCCAGCAGTGTTCTCTACGGAACTGAAGCTTTCTTT.

The sample holds a few counts of this clonotype. The chain carries TRBV7-3 and TRBJ2-2; tentatively, D is TRBD2 (7 bases). Trimming took off 2 bases at V and 1 base at J, with 11 bases between the two ends. Looked up from germline, CDR1 is SGHTA and CDR2 is FQGTGA. This CDR3 is 16 amino acids long. Here the CDR3 reads CASSLLGGENTGELFF. As DNA, the CDR3 is TGTGCCAGCAGCTTATTAGGGGGGGAGAACACCGGGGAGCTGTTTTTT.

This clonotype was counted at least ten times. The rearrangement uses TRBV29-1 and TRBJ2-7, with D hard to call. There are 13 residues in the CDR3. Per germline, CDR1 SQVTM and CDR2 ANQGSEA. The V gene lost 7 bases and the J gene lost 3 bases, with 16 bases spanning the gap. In DNA, the CDR3 is TGCAGCGCCGCGTGGGGTCCCGACTACGAGCAGTACTTC. Translating it yields CSAAWGPDYEQYF.

The chain has TRBV7-8 and TRBJ2-1, with TRBD2 matching 8 bases. The J segment lost 4 bases and the V segment lost 5 bases, leaving 13 bases of the junction unmatched. This CDR3 is built from 17 residues. Germline V gene data show CDR1 as SGHVS and CDR2 as FQNEAQ. CDR3 DNA sequence: TGTGCCAGCAGCGCCCGGTTGGCGGGGGGACCATACAATGAGCAGTTCTTC. As protein: CASSARLAGGPYNEQFF.

This clonotype was observed a few times. The chain employs TRBV18 and TRBJ2-2, with D possibly being TRBD1 or TRBD2 (6 bases each). Per germline, CDR1 KGHSH and CDR2 LQKENI. Trimming took off 3 bases at V and 0 bases at J, with 14 bases between the two ends. CDR3 length equals 17 residues. This CDR3 is CASSPRDIDANTGELFF. CDR3 bases: TGTGCCAGCTCACCGCGGGACATCGACGCGAACACCGGGGAGCTGTTTTTT. The variable domain in full, completed from reference TRBV18 and TRBJ2-2, reads NAGVMQNPRHLVRRRGQEARLRCSPMKGHSHVYWYRQLPEEGLKFMVYLQKENIIDESGMPKERFSAEFPKEGPSILRIQQVVRGDSAAYFCASSPRDIDANTGELFFGEGSRLTVL.

The V call is TRBV27, the J call TRBJ2-2; D may be TRBD1 (7 bases). The V gene's germline CDR1 is MNHEY and CDR2 SMNVEV (reference sequence). The CDR3 contains 15 residues. Trimming removed 1 base from V and 4 bases from J, with 10 bases in between. CDR3 bases: TGTGCCAGCAGTTTATTCCAGGGGGGCACCGGGGAGCTGTTTTTT. Protein product: CASSLFQGGTGELFF.

V usage is TRBV15 and J usage is TRBJ2-5; tentative D call: TRBD2 (6 bases). CDR3 length: 16 amino acids. Germline CDR1 and CDR2: LNHNV and YYDKDF (reference sequence). Trimming removed 0 bases at V and 2 bases at J, with 13 bases between. CDR3 DNA sequence: TGTGCCACCAGCAGAGAAGGGATCGGAGGGCAAGAGACCCAGTACTTC. Protein product: CATSREGIGGQETQYF.

This sequence joins TRBV4-2 and TRBJ2-7; D gene unclear. This CDR3 contains 15 residues. V gave up 1 base and J gave up 0 bases, with 10 bases separating them. Germline V gives CDR1 LGHNA, CDR2 YNFKEQ. In nucleotides, the CDR3 is TGTGCCAGCAGCCAAGGGGCCCTGAGCTCCTACGAGCAGTACTTC. Residues: CASSQGALSSYEQYF.

This chain joins TRBV7-3 and TRBJ2-1; TRBD1 is a possible D gene (7 bases). Germline V gene data show CDR1 as SGHTA and CDR2 as FQGTGA. V was trimmed by 0 bases and J by 8 bases, leaving 11 bases between them. The CDR3 has 14 amino acids. The CDR3 DNA follows: TGTGCCAGCAGCTTAACTGCAGGGGGGTATGAGCAGTTCTTC. Translation: CASSLTAGGYEQFF.

The CDR3 DNA is TGTGCCAGCAGCCCCAGGGGGGGTGAGGAGACCCAGTACTTC. Its translation: CASSPRGGEETQYF. The rearrangement uses TRBV7-6 and TRBJ2-5; D may be TRBD1 or TRBD2 (7 bases each). In germline, CDR1 is SGHVS, CDR2 FNYEAQ. Trimming shortened V by 5 bases and J by 5 bases, and 15 bases separated the two germline ends. The CDR3 totals 14 residues.

The rearrangement uses TRBV10-3 and TRBJ1-1, with 10 nucleotides matching TRBD1. The CDR3 sequence is 17 residues long. The V gene end was trimmed by 4 bases and the J gene end by 1 base; junction bases not matched to a gene: 9. Germline CDR1 ENHRY, CDR2 SYGVKD. This CDR3 reads CAISALGTGEANTEAFF. For the CDR3, the DNA is TGTGCCATCAGTGCCCTGGGGACAGGGGAGGCGAACACTGAAGCTTTCTTT.

This chain joins TRBV30 and TRBJ2-3; the match to TRBD2 covers 10 bases. Germline loops: CDR1 GTSNPN, CDR2 SVGIG (reference sequence). The J segment lost 2 bases and the V segment lost 1 base, leaving 3 bases of the junction unmatched. The CDR3 contains 15 residues. The CDR3 loop is CAWSDGTSVTDTQYF. CDR3 bases: TGTGCCTGGAGTGACGGGACTAGCGTCACAGATACGCAGTATTTT.

The rearrangement uses TRBV7-2 and TRBJ2-7, with no clear D. This CDR3 has 14 amino acids. Between the trimmed V and J ends, which lost 1 base and 4 bases, there was a span of 11 bases. Germline V gene sequence: CDR1 SGHTA, CDR2 FQGNSA. The CDR3 is CASSLGVGTYEQYF. CDR3 DNA: TGTGCCAGCAGCTTAGGTGTAGGAACATACGAGCAGTACTTC.

This clonotype turned up a few times. The chain uses TRBV2 and TRBJ2-2; D remains ambiguous. Trimming shortened V by 3 bases and J by 4 bases, and 6 bases separated the two germline ends. This CDR3 comprises 13 residues. CDR1 is SNHLY, CDR2 FYNNEI, per germline. CDR3 sequence reads: CASSEAPTGELFF. The CDR3 region has the DNA TGTGCCAGCAGTGAGGCCCCCACCGGGGAGCTGTTTTTT.

This clonotype was seen many times. This chain links TRBV7-6 with TRBJ2-7; D uncertain. The CDR3 is 13 residues long. The germline V and J ends were trimmed by 4 bases and 1 base, with 8 bases remaining between them. Germline V gene sequence: CDR1 SGHVS, CDR2 FNYEAQ. The CDR3 spells CASSSDLSYEQYF. The CDR3 DNA reads TGTGCCAGCAGCTCTGACTTATCCTACGAGCAGTACTTC. Supplemented by reference TRBV7-6 and TRBJ2-7, the full variable domain reads GAGVSQSPRYKVTKRGQDVALRCDPISGHVSLYWYRQALGQGPEFLTYFNYEAQQDKSGLPNDRFSAERPEGSISTLTIQRTEQRDSAMYRCASSSDLSYEQYFGPGTRLTVT.

This clonotype has a handful of counts. The genes are TRBV7-9 and TRBJ1-2, with D possibly being TRBD1 (5 bases). This CDR3 has 13 amino acids. V shed 4 bases and J shed 1 base, with 7 bases lying between them. CDR1 is SEHNR and CDR2 is FQNEAQ in the germline V gene (reference sequence). CDR3 protein: CASSSTDNYGYTF. The CDR3 nucleotides are TGTGCCAGCAGCTCGACAGATAACTATGGCTACACCTTC. Using reference TRBV7-9 and TRBJ1-2 for the parts outside the CDR3, the full variable domain is DTGVSQNPRHKITKRGQNVTFRCDPISEHNRLYWYRQTLGQGPEFLTYFQNEAQLEKSRLLSDRFSAERPKGSFSTLEIQRTEQGDSAMYLCASSSTDNYGYTFGSGTRLTVV.

This clonotype has a handful of counts. The rearrangement uses TRBV24-1 and TRBJ2-3; 7 bases are shared with TRBD2. After removal of 0 bases from V and 4 bases from J, the junction contained 12 bases not matched to a gene. This CDR3 comprises 18 residues. CDR1 is KGHDR and CDR2 is SFDVKD in the germline V gene. The CDR3 loop is CATSDLQVGGLLADTQYF. For the CDR3, the DNA is TGTGCCACCAGTGATTTGCAAGTGGGGGGGTTGTTGGCAGATACGCAGTATTTT.

Only a few counts were recorded for this clonotype. The CDR3 protein is CASSYSTGQGETQYF. The CDR3, as DNA: TGTGCCAGCAGTTACTCGACGGGACAGGGGGAGACCCAGTACTTC. The gene calls are TRBV6-5 and TRBJ2-5; 10 bases map to TRBD1. The CDR3 consists of 15 residues. V shed 0 bases and J 5 bases; nucleotides not matched to a gene: 3. Per the germline V gene, CDR1 is MNHEY and CDR2 is SVGAGI.

CDR3 in DNA: TGTGCCAGCAGCACCACCGGGACGGGCGTGGGGACCCAGTACTTC. Encoded protein: CASSTTGTGVGTQYF. This chain joins TRBV7-9 and TRBJ2-5, with D perhaps being TRBD1 or TRBD2 (5 bases each). Trimming cost V 5 bases and J 7 bases, with 20 bases left between them. The CDR3 covers 15 residues. Germline V gives CDR1 SEHNR, CDR2 FQNEAQ (reference sequence).

The V call is TRBV12-3 or TRBV12-4, the J call TRBJ2-3; D call uncertain. The V gene lost 2 bases and the J gene lost 0 bases, with 6 bases spanning the gap. The CDR3 has 14 amino acids. CDR3 residues: CASSLMASTDTQYF. The DNA of the CDR3 is TGTGCCAGCAGTTTAATGGCTAGCACAGATACGCAGTATTTT.

This clonotype was seen just once. J is TRBJ2-3 and V is TRBV28; TRBD1 aligns across 7 bases. Germline assignment: CDR1 MDHEN and CDR2 SYDVKM. V lost 4 bases to trimming and J lost 2 bases; unmatched junction nucleotides: 3. The CDR3 length is 14 residues. The CDR3 protein is CASSWTGDTDTQYF. The CDR3 nucleotides are TGTGCCAGCAGTTGGACAGGAGACACAGATACGCAGTATTTT.

This clonotype was detected a few times. The V gene is TRBV15, the J gene TRBJ2-5, with TRBD2 matching over 7 bases. In germline, CDR1 is LNHNV, CDR2 YYDKDF (reference sequence). The V gene end was trimmed by 8 bases and the J gene end by 4 bases; junction bases not matched to a gene: 13. CDR3 length: 15 amino acids. The CDR3 spells CATDPGSGGGETQYF. The CDR3 region has the DNA TGTGCCACCGACCCGGGATCGGGGGGAGGAGAGACCCAGTACTTC.

This clonotype occurred a few times. The chain joins TRBV19 to TRBJ2-1; 7 bases agree with TRBD2. CDR3 length equals 16 residues. The germline gives CDR1 LNHDA, CDR2 SQIVND (reference sequence). V trimming: 4 bases; J trimming: 3 bases; junction bases outside the gene matches: 9. The DNA for the CDR3 is TGTGCCAGTAGTACCCTCTTCGGGGGGAGCTACAATGAGCAGTTCTTC. It encodes CASSTLFGGSYNEQFF.

The V and J genes are TRBV7-9 and TRBJ2-7; D unclear. This CDR3 is built from 14 residues. V was cut by 5 bases and J by 2 bases, with 13 bases left in between. Germline V gene lookup returns CDR1 SEHNR and CDR2 FQNEAQ (reference sequence). The CDR3 sequence: CASSPTLEAYEQYF. Here the CDR3 DNA reads TGTGCCAGCAGCCCAACACTGGAAGCCTACGAGCAGTACTTC.